These 26 T cell receptor beta chains share one sample of origin, sequenced in a study of T cells in Graves' hyperthyroidism and ophthalmopathy. TCR beta CDR3 sequences were amplified from RNA transcripts. Using the HTBI primer set, a first-round RT-PCR was run on the TCR CDR3. TCRdb reprocessed the multiplex PCR reads via MiXCR and lists one record per CDR3 protein. Here the sample spans approximately 690,000 distinct CDR3 sequences, 14% being singletons. The sequencing input was blood. Every receptor here comes from a woman aged 45 to 65 with Graves' ophthalmopathy.

This clonotype was picked up a small number of times. The DNA of the CDR3 is TGTGCCAGCAGTTACGCGAGGGACTATGGCTACACCTTC. Protein product: CASSYARDYGYTF. The chain has TRBV6-4 and TRBJ1-2, with no clear D. This CDR3 is built from 13 residues. Trimming stripped 5 bases from V and 3 bases from J, with 10 bases between. From germline, CDR1 is MRHNA and CDR2 SNTAGT.

With regard to this clonotype: This CDR3 is missing its conserved last phenylalanine or tryptophan, likely due to a read error. The chain combines TRBV5-1 with TRBJ2-7, with a possible D match to TRBD1 (6 bases). V gave up 1 base and J gave up 0 bases, with 8 bases separating them. The V gene's germline CDR1 is SGHRS and CDR2 YFSETQ. The CDR3 contains 14 residues. The CDR3 DNA sequence: TGCGCCAGCAGCTTGCAGGGGAGCTCCTACGAGCAGTACTAC. Translating gives CASSLQGSSYEQYY.

The V gene is TRBV12-3 or TRBV12-4, the J gene TRBJ1-2; 8 bases are shared with TRBD1. This CDR3 is built from 13 residues. J was trimmed by 3 bases and V by 6 bases; bases with no gene match: 3. This chain's CDR3 is CASRQGAYYGYTF. In DNA form, the CDR3 reads TGTGCCAGCAGGCAGGGGGCATACTATGGCTACACCTTC.

This chain uses TRBV29-1 with TRBJ2-2; TRBD1 matches at 7 bases. Germline V gives CDR1 SQVTM, CDR2 ANQGSEA. The CDR3 spans 13 residues. The trim removed 4 bases at V and 7 bases at J, leaving 6 bases unmatched. CDR3 amino acids: CSVATGLGGELFF. In DNA, the CDR3 is TGCAGCGTTGCGACAGGGTTAGGCGGGGAGCTGTTTTTT.

Many counts were recorded for this clonotype. The V and J genes are TRBV28 and TRBJ2-2; TRBD2 matches at 8 bases. V lost 5 bases to trimming and J lost 4 bases; unmatched junction nucleotides: 6. The CDR3 totals 15 residues. CDR1 and CDR2 (germline): MDHEN, SYDVKM. CDR3 DNA: TGTGCCAGCAGTCTAGACGGGGGGGTCACCGGGGAGCTGTTTTTT. This sequence encodes CASSLDGGVTGELFF.

V usage is TRBV27 and J usage is TRBJ2-3; D ambiguous. The germline gives CDR1 MNHEY, CDR2 SMNVEV (reference sequence). V was pared by 5 bases and J by 2 bases, with 11 bases between. The CDR3 spans 14 residues. CDR3 amino acids: CASSRFGFTDTQYF. The CDR3 DNA is TGTGCCAGCAGTCGCTTTGGATTCACAGATACGCAGTATTTT.

The chain links TRBV9 to TRBJ1-4; no firm D call. V was trimmed by 3 bases and J by 7 bases, leaving 13 bases between them. Germline V gene sequence: CDR1 SGDLS, CDR2 YYNGEE. The CDR3 has 14 residues. The CDR3 loop is CASSEAGTGEKLFF. For the CDR3, the DNA is TGTGCCAGCAGCGAGGCAGGTACTGGTGAAAAACTGTTTTTT.

This clonotype was found a few times. It may be a read error: a sequence one base away is much more abundant. V usage is TRBV6-1 and J usage is TRBJ1-2; TRBD1 might be the D (5 bases). The germline V gene encodes CDR1 MNHNS and CDR2 SASEGT. With 6 bases removed from V and 4 bases from J, the gap between germline ends came to 12 bases. The length of the CDR3 is 13 residues. As DNA, the CDR3 is TGTGCCAGCAGCCCGGACGGGACCTATGGCTACACCTTC. Translation gives CASSPDGTYGYTF.

This clonotype was seen ten or more times. The genes are TRBV12-3 or TRBV12-4 and TRBJ1-1; no definite D call. This CDR3 comprises 13 residues. Trimming left V 3 bases short and J 5 bases short, with 10 bases between. The CDR3 loop is CASSFNGDTEAFF. As DNA, the CDR3 is TGTGCCAGCAGTTTTAACGGGGATACTGAAGCTTTCTTT.

The chain employs TRBV9 and TRBJ2-3; 8 bases line up with TRBD2. V lost 3 bases, J lost 0 bases, and 6 bases stayed unmatched. The CDR3 covers 16 residues. CDR1 is SGDLS and CDR2 is YYNGEE in the germline V gene. The CDR3 is CASSDGGGTSTDTQYF. DNA of the CDR3: TGTGCCAGCAGCGACGGGGGGGGCACTAGCACAGATACGCAGTATTTT.

This clonotype occurred once. A much larger clonotype is one base distant, so this may be a read error. CDR3 region: CASSAGLAGGREQYF. The CDR3 nucleotides read TGTGCCAGCAGCGCAGGACTAGCGGGAGGGCGCGAGCAGTACTTC. The chain recombines TRBV9 with TRBJ2-7, with 15 bases matching TRBD2. V trimming: 3 bases; J trimming: 6 bases; junction bases outside the gene matches: 4. Per the germline V gene, CDR1 is SGDLS and CDR2 is YYNGEE. This CDR3 contains 15 residues. Full variable domain (rest looked up from reference TRBV9 and TRBJ2-7): DSGVTQTPKHLITATGQRVTLRCSPRSGDLSVYWYQQSLDQGLQFLIQYYNGEERAKGNILERFSAQQFPDLHSELNLSSLELGDSALYFCASSAGLAGGREQYFGPGTRLTVT.

At least ten counts were recorded for this clonotype. This chain connects TRBV5-1 to TRBJ2-3, with D unresolved. This CDR3 contains 15 residues. Germline CDR1 and CDR2: SGHRS and YFSETQ. The germline V and J ends were trimmed by 0 bases and 0 bases, with 8 bases remaining between them. The CDR3 sequence: CASSLVVSSTDTQYF. CDR3 DNA sequence: TGCGCCAGCAGCTTGGTAGTTTCTAGCACAGATACGCAGTATTTT.

The rearrangement uses TRBV29-1 and TRBJ1-2, with 7 nucleotides matching TRBD1. CDR3 length equals 14 residues. Looked up from germline, CDR1 is SQVTM and CDR2 is ANQGSEA. Unmatched junction bases numbered 9, after V lost 3 bases and J lost 5 bases. The CDR3 sequence is CSVEEEAGGYGYTF. As DNA, the CDR3 is TGCAGCGTTGAGGAAGAGGCAGGGGGTTATGGCTACACCTTC.

The J gene is TRBJ1-4, the V gene TRBV25-1, with a tentative D call TRBD1 (5 bases). Germline assignment: CDR1 MGHDK and CDR2 SYGVNS. The length of the CDR3 is 15 residues. Trimming took off 5 bases at V and 8 bases at J, with 18 bases between the two ends. CDR3 nucleotides: TGTGCCAGCAGTAATCACCGGCAGGGATACGAAAAACTGTTTTTT. Protein sequence: CASSNHRQGYEKLFF.

The table lists this clonotype with a few counts. The chain joins TRBV6-1 to TRBJ2-1, with no clear D. The V and J ends lost 6 bases and 1 base respectively, with 7 bases between them. Germline CDR1 MNHNS, CDR2 SASEGT. The CDR3 is made up of 13 amino acids. In nucleotides, the CDR3 is TGTGCCAGCAGCGCACAGTCCTACAATGAGCAGTTCTTC. This encodes CASSAQSYNEQFF.

This chain uses TRBV20-1 with TRBJ2-7, with no clear D. Per the germline V gene, CDR1 is DFQATT and CDR2 is SNEGSKA (reference sequence). Trimming took off 1 base at V and 1 base at J, with 8 bases between the two ends. CDR3 size: 13 residues. CDR3 bases: TGCAGTGCTAGAGTAACTGATTCCTACGAGCAGTACTTC. Encoded protein: CSARVTDSYEQYF.

In regard to this clonotype: This clone may be a read error of a much larger clone one base away. The rearrangement uses TRBV29-1 and TRBJ2-3, with TRBD1 identical over 10 bases. The V gene's germline CDR1 is SQVTM and CDR2 ANQGSEA. CDR3 length: 14 amino acids. CDR3 amino acids: CGAQTGGGTDTQYF. The CDR3 coding sequence is TGCGGCGCTCAGACAGGGGGCGGCACAGATACGCAGTATTTT.

In its sample, this clonotype was seen a few times. V is TRBV18 and J is TRBJ2-3; 15 bases are shared with TRBD2. V gave up 2 bases and J gave up 2 bases; unmatched junction bases: 11. The V gene's germline CDR1 is KGHSH and CDR2 LQKENI. The CDR3 spans 20 residues. DNA for the CDR3: TGTGCCAGCTCACCATCGCGGACTAGCGGGAGGGCCCGAAACACAGATACGCAGTATTTT. It is translated as CASSPSRTSGRARNTDTQYF. The full variable domain, in which reference TRBV18 and TRBJ2-3 provide the parts outside the CDR3, is NAGVMQNPRHLVRRRGQEARLRCSPMKGHSHVYWYRQLPEEGLKFMVYLQKENIIDESGMPKERFSAEFPKEGPSILRIQQVVRGDSAAYFCASSPSRTSGRARNTDTQYFGPGTRLTVL.

In this sample, this clonotype turned up many times. The J gene is TRBJ2-5, the V gene TRBV9; TRBD2 matches 11 bases. The ends lost 3 bases at V and 1 base at J; junction bases unmatched: 5. The CDR3 runs 16 residues. The germline V gene encodes CDR1 SGDLS and CDR2 YYNGEE. This CDR3 is CASSAYSGRAQETQYF. For the CDR3, the DNA is TGTGCCAGCAGCGCTTATAGCGGGAGGGCCCAAGAGACCCAGTACTTC.

The chain uses TRBV19 and TRBJ2-2; D is unresolved. Per germline, CDR1 LNHDA and CDR2 SQIVND (reference sequence). The CDR3 is made up of 15 amino acids. The germline V and J ends were trimmed by 3 bases and 0 bases, with 8 bases remaining between them. CDR3 sequence (DNA): TGTGCCAGTAGTATTACTACCTCGAACACCGGGGAGCTGTTTTTT. Its protein is CASSITTSNTGELFF.

This clonotype showed up many times. The V and J genes are TRBV20-1 and TRBJ2-3; no reliable D call. Germline V gene sequence: CDR1 DFQATT, CDR2 SNEGSKA (reference sequence). Deletions cut 2 bases from V and 5 bases from J, with 5 bases between. This CDR3 spans 11 amino acids. The CDR3 loop reads CSARSKDTQYF. The CDR3 DNA is TGCAGTGCTAGATCCAAAGATACGCAGTATTTT.

In its sample, this clonotype was seen a few times. This chain joins TRBV4-3 and TRBJ1-5, with TRBD1 as a possible D gene (6 bases). This CDR3 is built from 16 residues. Germline CDR1 is LGHNA and CDR2 is YSLEER. V was pared by 0 bases and J by 5 bases, with 14 bases between. The CDR3 reads CASSQDWGADHQPQHF. The CDR3 nucleotides read TGCGCCAGCAGCCAAGATTGGGGGGCAGATCATCAGCCCCAGCATTTT.

This clonotype was seen ten or more times. This chain links TRBV5-1 with TRBJ2-3; tentative D call: TRBD2 (5 bases). Germline-derived CDR1 and CDR2 are SGHRS and YFSETQ. Trimming removed 4 bases at V and 1 base at J, with 16 bases between. CDR3 size: 16 residues. The CDR3 coding sequence is TGCGCCAGCAGCCCGAGGGCCCGAACAGGCACAGATACGCAGTATTTT. It codes for CASSPRARTGTDTQYF.

This clonotype was recorded a few times. The rearrangement uses TRBV19 and TRBJ1-5, with no clear D. Trimming stripped 0 bases from V and 6 bases from J, with 9 bases between. The CDR3 is 14 residues long. The germline gives CDR1 LNHDA, CDR2 SQIVND (reference sequence). CDR3 loop: CASSIEAWVQPQHF. In DNA form, the CDR3 reads TGTGCCAGTAGTATAGAGGCCTGGGTTCAGCCCCAGCATTTT.

There are many counts of this clonotype. The chain carries TRBV9 and TRBJ2-1, with TRBD1 matching 7 bases. The CDR3 covers 15 residues. Germline V gene data show CDR1 as SGDLS and CDR2 as YYNGEE. Germline trimming cut 0 bases from V and 9 bases from J; bases unmatched to any gene: 9. CDR3 bases: TGTGCCAGCAGCGTAGACAACAGGGGCTCTGGTGAGCAGTTCTTC. It encodes CASSVDNRGSGEQFF.

This clonotype was seen repeatedly, ten times or more. CDR3 DNA sequence: TGTGCCAGTCGACCCAGGGGGCTGGAAAACATTCAGTACTTC. Protein sequence: CASRPRGLENIQYF. This chain uses TRBV2 with TRBJ2-4; 8 bases fit TRBD1. Unmatched junction bases numbered 9, after V lost 9 bases and J lost 5 bases. Germline CDR1 SNHLY, CDR2 FYNNEI. This CDR3 spans 14 amino acids.